This TCR beta chain was profiled in a study of shared clonotypes between healthy human individuals. Turning to the study itself: Researchers assigned three CD4 naive, three CD4 memory, two CD8 naive and one CD8 memory plate to each donor. Findings and limits, study-wide: How much donors shared clonotypes was expected to be affected by sequencing depth.

Using immunoSEQ multiplex PCR, the repertoire was profiled, and TCRdb retains in-frame clones only, with some absent. In the table there are about 1.4 million clones, roughly 96% of which are singletons. About this clone: As yet, its antigen is unknown.

Germline assignment: CDR1 LNHDA and CDR2 SQIVND (reference sequence). V was pared by 6 bases and J by 5 bases, with 20 bases between. The CDR3 is 15 residues long. The sequence was obtained from a man in his thirties or forties in good health. The V and J genes are TRBV19 and TRBJ2-7; D assignment may be TRBD1 or TRBD2 (6 bases each). Sequenced input: naive CD4+ T cells sorted from blood. Subset described: CD45RA+ positively selected. CDR3 in amino acids: CASRPSGTRGNEQYF. The CDR3 DNA reads TGTGCCAGTAGGCCCTCCGGGACACGGGGGAACGAGCAGTACTTC.